This T cell receptor beta chain derives from a study of T cell repertoires in cytomegalovirus infection. Background on the study: A matching HLA type, together with CMV infection, was signaled by public TCR beta signatures.

TCRdb used MiXCR to reprocess the reads, holding one entry per CDR3 protein. The sample consists of fewer than 1,000,000 distinct CDR3 sequences, 31% of them appearing once. Details on this clonotype: Its antigen is as yet unknown.

The CDR3 runs to 15 residues. CDR1 and CDR2 (germline): DFQATT, SNEGSKA (reference sequence). The V gene end was trimmed by 0 bases and the J gene end by 5 bases; junction bases not matched to a gene: 7. This specimen was cultured CD8+ T cells from PBMCs, taken from culture after CMV antigen stimulation. This chain connects TRBV20-1 to TRBJ2-1; 7 nucleotides agree with TRBD2. This TCR was sampled from a human donor in good health (CMV status not recorded). Some clones in this sample may be carry-over from other donors' samples. The CDR3 protein is CSARDVGGVHNEQFF. The CDR3 DNA reads TGCAGTGCTAGAGATGTGGGGGGGGTTCACAATGAGCAGTTCTTC.